This is a list of T cell receptor beta chains from one sample in a study of shared clonotypes between healthy human individuals. Produced via immunoSEQ multiplex PCR; TCRdb's table is partial and in-frame only. The table lists around 700,000 clones, more than 70% of them singletons. What was sequenced was memory CD4+ T cells sorted from blood. These receptors all come from a woman between 25 and 40 years old in good health. Each CDR3 is given with its conserved first and last residue. D genes are given only for firm matches. For some rows the clone size is stated as once, few or many, or as a class when expanded; others skip it.

abundance	j_gene	d_gene	v_gene	CDR3aa	CDR3nt
NA	TRBJ2-1	NA	TRBV30	CAWTRQRGINEQFF	TGTGCCTGGACCAGACAACGGGGCATCAATGAGCAGTTCTTC
NA	TRBJ2-5	TRBD1	TRBV28	CASRGYSGTVYQETQYF	TGTGCCAGCAGGGGATACTCCGGGACAGTGTACCAAGAGACCCAGTACTTC
NA	TRBJ2-6	NA	TRBV10-3	CAISARGANGANVLTF	TGTGCCATCAGTGCGAGGGGCGCTAATGGGGCCAACGTCCTGACTTTC
many	TRBJ2-7	TRBD2	TRBV10-3	CAISDAKTSGSSYEQYF	TGTGCCATCAGTGACGCTAAGACTAGCGGGAGCTCCTACGAGCAGTACTTC
NA	TRBJ1-1	NA	TRBV6-1	CASSVGLPLLSFF	TGTGCCAGCAGTGTAGGCCTCCCCTTGCTTTCTTTCTTT
few	TRBJ2-6	NA	TRBV6-1	CASSEQGFPAGANVLTF	TGTGCCAGCAGTGAGCAGGGCTTTCCCGCTGGGGCCAACGTCCTGACTTTC
NA	TRBJ2-1	NA	TRBV6-7	CASSYSGAGLNLDEQFF	TGTGCCAGCAGTTACTCAGGGGCTGGATTGAACCTCGATGAGCAGTTCTTC
few	TRBJ2-1	TRBD2	TRBV4-2	CASSFRAGTSGRAFVGEQFF	TGTGCCAGCAGCTTCCGGGCCGGGACTAGCGGGAGGGCCTTCGTAGGGGAGCAGTTCTTC
NA	TRBJ2-7	NA	TRBV7-8	CASSSSGQPSYEQYF	TGTGCCAGCAGCTCCTCCGGACAGCCCTCCTACGAGCAGTACTTC
NA	TRBJ1-5	NA	TRBV19	CASSIVRYSNQPQHF	TGTGCCAGTAGTATTGTCAGATATAGCAATCAGCCCCAGCATTTT
NA	TRBJ2-1	NA	TRBV29-1	CSVGYASYEQFF	TGCAGCGTTGGCTATGCTAGCTATGAGCAGTTCTTC
NA	TRBJ1-3	NA	TRBV29-1	CSAVILSGNTIYF	TGCAGCGCCGTAATTCTCTCTGGAAACACCATATATTTT
many	TRBJ1-4	NA	TRBV7-9	CASSQTENEKLFF	TGTGCCAGCAGCCAAACAGAGAATGAAAAACTGTTTTTT
few	TRBJ2-1	TRBD1	TRBV27	CASREGQGMYNEQFF	TGTGCCAGCAGGGAGGGACAGGGGATGTACAATGAGCAGTTCTTC
NA	TRBJ2-7	NA	TRBV15	CATKAGNSYEQYF	TGTGCCACCAAGGCGGGAAACTCCTACGAGCAGTACTTC
NA	TRBJ1-5	NA	TRBV5-1	CASSSGSGPQHF	TGCGCCAGCAGCTCAGGGTCGGGGCCCCAGCATTTT
NA	TRBJ1-5	NA	TRBV28	CASSLPTGLHQPQHF	TGTGCCAGCAGTTTACCTACAGGGCTCCATCAGCCCCAGCATTTT
many	TRBJ2-7	TRBD1	TRBV28	CASSRDSVPYEQYF	TGTGCCAGCAGTCGGGACAGCGTGCCCTACGAGCAGTACTTC
NA	TRBJ1-2	TRBD1	TRBV12-5	CASGLATGTGNPCGYGYTF	TGTGCTAGTGGTTTGGCCACCGGGACAGGGAATCCGTGCGGCTATGGCTACACCTTC
NA	TRBJ2-3	NA	TRBV11-2	CASSAITDTQYF	TGTGCCAGCAGCGCCATAACAGATACGCAGTATTTT
NA	TRBJ1-5	NA	TRBV28	CASDRGAANQPQHF	TGTGCCAGCGACCGGGGGGCAGCTAATCAGCCCCAGCATTTT
NA	TRBJ1-2	TRBD1	TRBV29-1	CSVGGQGAGYTF	TGCAGCGTCGGGGGACAGGGGGCTGGCTACACCTTC